The T cell receptor beta chain under discussion was sequenced for a study of blood T cell repertoires in COVID-19. Across the study: Sites in the United States, Italy and Spain provided acute and convalescent COVID-19 samples. PBMCs, B-cell-depleted T cells, or T cells provided the cDNA or gDNA that made up the material.

Germline assignment: CDR1 SGHKS and CDR2 YYEKEE (reference sequence). Trimming took 3 bases from V and 5 from J; bases not matched to a gene: 2. CDR3 size: 13 residues. As originally analysed: Amplification with reference gene primers provided the estimates of nucleated cell counts. Profiled with immunoSEQ multiplex PCR; TCRdb holds only in-frame clones, not every one. The D gene and trimming were derived from the DNA, and the V and J assignments and clone size from that table. Among about 290,000 clones listed, 85% were seen once. The chain combines TRBV5-5 with TRBJ2-5; TRBD1 agrees at 9 bases. Sequences were obtained from peripheral blood. The clonotype was recovered from a woman between 45 and 65 years old with active or convalescent COVID-19. The CDR3: CASSYGQGETQYF. CDR3 in DNA: TGTGCCAGCAGCTACGGACAGGGGGAGACCCAGTACTTC.